These 2 T cell receptor beta chains share one sample of origin, sequenced in a study of blood T cell repertoires in COVID-19. TCRdb's copy holds only in-frame clones and misses some; the assay was immunoSEQ multiplex PCR. The table lists fewer than 450,000 clones, roughly 87% of them singletons. The specimen was PBMCs or T cells enriched from blood (not recorded which). The receptors stem from a woman aged 35 to 49 with acute COVID-19.

The V call is TRBV5-1, the J call TRBJ2-7; D unclear. From germline, CDR1 is SGHRS and CDR2 YFSETQ. Trimming left V 0 bases short and J 4 bases short, with 17 bases between. This CDR3 spans 16 amino acids. Here the CDR3 DNA reads TGCGCCAGCAGCTTGGCCCCTCTGGTAGCACGGTACGAGCAGTACTTC. This encodes CASSLAPLVARYEQYF.

This CDR3 is CASSYLQGEAFF. The CDR3 nucleotides are TGTGCCAGCAGTTACTTACAGGGGGAAGCTTTCTTT. The chain couples TRBV6-5 to TRBJ1-1, with 7 bases that match TRBD1. Per the germline V gene, CDR1 is MNHEY and CDR2 is SVGAGI. V lost 1 base to trimming and J lost 8 bases; unmatched junction nucleotides: 1. This CDR3 region has 12 residues.